A single sample gave rise to the 12 T cell receptor beta chains below, sequenced in a study of regulatory T cells in long-lasting Graves disease. Time point denoted: newly diagnosed GD, antithyroid drugs for less than 3 months. The TCR library was made from RNA extracted from PBMCs. Building the TCR beta libraries relied on iRepertoire HTBI primers, and CDR3 regions underwent Arm-PCR. TCRdb reanalysed the multiplex PCR reads using MiXCR and keeps one entry per CDR3 protein. Here the sample spans over 500,000 distinct CDR3 sequences, around 16% being singletons. The same specimen was also included in a second study, on T cells in Graves' hyperthyroidism and ophthalmopathy.

The material was peripheral blood mononuclear cells (PBMCs), obtained at new diagnosis, from a patient treated with antithyroid drugs. The receptors were sampled from a man aged 18 to 30 with Graves disease.

There are a few counts of this clonotype. V and J are TRBV9 and TRBJ2-1; no clear D. This CDR3 is built from 13 residues. Germline CDR1 is SGDLS and CDR2 is YYNGEE. V lost 0 bases to trimming and J lost 7 bases, with 8 bases between them. Here the CDR3 reads CASSVASENEQFF. The CDR3 DNA reads as TGTGCCAGCAGCGTAGCATCAGAGAATGAGCAGTTCTTC.

This clonotype has more than one count but fewer than ten. The chain joins TRBV7-2 to TRBJ2-1; TRBD1 is a possible D gene (5 bases). There are 13 residues in the CDR3. The V gene lost 2 bases and the J gene lost 5 bases, with 7 bases spanning the gap. CDR1 is SGHTA and CDR2 is FQGNSA in the germline V gene. CDR3 in amino acids: CASSLSRDNEQFF. CDR3 coding DNA: TGTGCCAGCAGCTTATCCAGGGACAATGAGCAGTTCTTC.

This clonotype has only a few counts. The chain joins TRBV4-1 to TRBJ2-7, with 8 bases fitting TRBD1. Germline trimming cut 5 bases from V and 2 bases from J; bases unmatched to any gene: 5. The CDR3 runs 14 residues. Germline V gives CDR1 MGHRA, CDR2 YSYEKL. The CDR3 here is CASSWTDRAYEQYF. In DNA form, the CDR3 reads TGCGCCAGCAGCTGGACGGACAGGGCCTACGAGCAGTACTTC.

This clonotype occurred a few times. The chain uses TRBV7-9 and TRBJ1-1, with 7 bases matching TRBD1. V was clipped by 3 bases and J by 6 bases; unmatched bases: 7. This CDR3 has 14 residues. CDR1 and CDR2 from the germline V gene are SEHNR and FQNEAQ (reference sequence). The CDR3 region has the DNA TGTGCCAGCAGCTTTAACAGGGGAGCCTCTGAAGCTTTCTTT. It translates to CASSFNRGASEAFF.

The V and J genes are TRBV20-1 and TRBJ1-4, with D perhaps TRBD1 (5 bases). Germline assignment: CDR1 DFQATT and CDR2 SNEGSKA (reference sequence). CDR3 length: 12 amino acids. The CDR3 spells CSVRATNEKLFF. CDR3 in DNA: TGCAGCGTCAGGGCCACTAATGAAAAACTGTTTTTT.

This clonotype was counted ten times or more. The V gene is TRBV27, the J gene TRBJ2-1; D might be TRBD1 (5 bases). V was shortened by 0 bases and J by 7 bases, with 13 bases between the two germline ends. This CDR3 contains 15 residues. Germline values: CDR1 MNHEY, CDR2 SMNVEV (reference sequence). CDR3 amino acids: CASSLSGLVGNEQFF. The DNA for the CDR3 is TGTGCCAGCAGTTTATCGGGGCTAGTTGGTAATGAGCAGTTCTTC.

Remarks on this clonotype: One junction end disagrees with the germline gene, perhaps due to a read error. This chain uses TRBV11-3 with TRBJ2-3; 10 nucleotides agree with TRBD1. Germline lookup yields CDR1 SGHNT and CDR2 YENEEA. CDR3 length equals 16 residues. CDR3 residues: CASGLGTGASTDTQYF. In DNA form, the CDR3 reads TGTGCCAGCGGCTTGGGGACAGGGGCGAGCACAGATACGCAGTATTTT.

The chain has TRBV20-1 and TRBJ2-7; 11 bases fit TRBD2. With V trimmed by 0 bases and J by 2 bases, 6 bases remained unmatched. In germline, CDR1 is DFQATT, CDR2 SNEGSKA (reference sequence). The CDR3 contains 16 residues. CDR3 in DNA: TGCAGTGCTAGAGAGGACTTGACTAGCGGGACCTACGAGCAGTACTTC. The encoded protein is CSAREDLTSGTYEQYF.

The V call is TRBV6-2 or TRBV6-3, the J call TRBJ1-2; possibly TRBD1 for D (6 bases). CDR3 length: 14 amino acids. Germline values: CDR1 MNHEY, CDR2 SVGEGT. The V and J ends lost 5 bases and 1 base respectively, with 11 bases between them. The CDR3 loop is CASSIGQSNYGYTF. In DNA form, the CDR3 reads TGTGCCAGCAGTATTGGACAGAGTAACTATGGCTACACCTTC.

This clonotype has a count of ten or more. The gene calls are TRBV7-9 and TRBJ2-7; tentatively, D is TRBD1 (7 bases). Germline CDR1 is SEHNR and CDR2 is FQNEAQ (reference sequence). The V end was cut by 5 bases, the J end by 2 bases, with 16 bases between. This CDR3 region has 15 residues. CDR3 in amino acids: CASSPRDSRTYEQYF. The CDR3 DNA reads TGTGCCAGCAGCCCGCGGGACAGCAGGACCTACGAGCAGTACTTC.

Regarding this clonotype: Possible read error: a much larger clone is one base away. The chain recombines TRBV12-3 or TRBV12-4 with TRBJ1-1, with a possible D match to TRBD1 (6 bases). The CDR3 has 13 residues. V lost 7 bases and J lost 11, with 20 bases in between. The CDR3 sequence: CASTGGAGVRAFF. DNA for the CDR3: TGTGCCAGCACCGGGGGGGCAGGGGTGCGGGCTTTCTTT.

This clonotype came up many times. The V gene is TRBV11-2, the J gene TRBJ2-3; D perhaps matches TRBD2 (6 bases). V dropped 6 bases and J dropped 1 base, with 14 bases sitting between them. Germline V gene sequence: CDR1 SGHAT, CDR2 FQNNGV. The CDR3 contains 15 residues. CDR3 sequence (DNA): TGTGCCAGCAGACCCTCGGGAGCCCGCACAGATACGCAGTATTTT. This translates into CASRPSGARTDTQYF.